These 5 T cell receptor beta chains were all obtained from the same sample, sequenced in a study of cytomegalovirus exposure and HLA in healthy donors. A multiplex PCR was run with 60 Vbeta primers and 13 Jbeta primers. The table came from immunoSEQ multiplex PCR; TCRdb's copy has only in-frame clones and leaves some out. This sample has some 50,000 clones, with approximately 68% found just once. The sequencing sample was made of PBMCs. These receptor sequences come from a man aged 25 to 40 in good health and CMV-seronegative.

This sequence joins TRBV5-5 and TRBJ2-2, with D unclear. There are 13 residues in the CDR3. CDR1 is SGHKS, CDR2 YYEKEE, per germline (reference sequence). V lost 4 bases and J lost 8, with 12 bases in between. CDR3: CASSLLPGGELFF. CDR3 coding DNA: TGTGCCAGCAGCCTCCTACCGGGTGGGGAGCTGTTTTTT.

This clone was seen a handful of times. The chain has TRBV21-1 and TRBJ2-3; the table gives TRBD1 as D, unverified against the DNA. TRBV21-1 is a pseudogene. CDR3 length: 18 amino acids. The chain's CDR3 is CASSGRDRSTPSTDTQYF. CDR3 nucleotide sequence: TGTGCCAGCAGCGGAAGGGACAGGTCAACGCCTAGCACAGATACGCAGTATTTT.

The rearrangement uses TRBV7-5 and TRBJ2-7; the D segment call TRBD2 is taken from the table without a DNA check. TRBV7-5 is a known pseudogene. The CDR3 spans 16 residues. CDR3: CVRSLVTGNQTYEQYF. In DNA, the CDR3 is TGTGTCAGAAGCTTAGTCACCGGGAACCAAACCTACGAGCAGTACTTC.

The chain links TRBV9 to TRBJ2-3; unclear D gene. From germline, CDR1 is SGDLS and CDR2 YYNGEE. The CDR3 has 13 residues. The V end was cut by 4 bases, the J end by 6 bases, with 12 bases between. The CDR3 DNA reads TGTGCCAGCAGCCCCCTCACGAGGGATACGCAGTATTTT. As protein: CASSPLTRDTQYF.

This chain joins TRBV18 and TRBJ1-1; 9 bases map to TRBD1. The CDR3 extends over 16 amino acids. Trimming cost V 6 bases and J 4 bases; bases outside gene matches: 12. The germline V gene encodes CDR1 KGHSH and CDR2 LQKENI. The CDR3 DNA reads TGTGCCAGCTCCCCGGACAGGGGAGGGGTGGTCACTGAAGCTTTCTTT. This translates into CASSPDRGGVVTEAFF.